Shown below are 11 T cell receptor beta chains from a single sample sequenced in a study of Tregs in tolerant kidney transplant recipients. Sequencing was performed with immunoSEQ multiplex PCR; in TCRdb, only in-frame clones are kept and a portion is missing. The sample contains about 44,000 clones, 95% to 96% of which appear only once. These receptors are not linked to any known antigen. Sequenced sample: Tregs from blood cultured with allogeneic cells. The source is a human donor in good health.

This rearrangement joins TRBV4-1 to TRBJ2-1; 7 positions match TRBD2. The CDR3 totals 18 residues. With 0 bases clipped from V and 7 bases from J, the junction kept 15 bases outside the gene matches. Germline V gene lookup returns CDR1 MGHRA and CDR2 YSYEKL. CDR3 sequence: CASSQDGVGAGVGNEQFF. The CDR3, as DNA: TGCGCCAGCAGCCAAGATGGGGTAGGCGCGGGAGTGGGGAATGAGCAGTTCTTC.

V and J are TRBV6-5 and TRBJ1-5; D uncertain. Germline CDR1 reads MNHEY; CDR2 reads SVGAGI. Trimming left V 3 bases short and J 5 bases short, with 8 bases between. The CDR3 runs to 13 residues. Here the CDR3 reads CASSYNKDQPQHF. The CDR3 bases are TGTGCCAGCAGTTATAACAAAGATCAGCCCCAGCATTTT.

V gene TRBV11-2 combines with J gene TRBJ2-1; D gene ambiguous. The germline gives CDR1 SGHAT, CDR2 FQNNGV. V was trimmed by 0 bases and J by 8 bases, leaving 5 bases between them. The CDR3 spans 12 residues. The CDR3 bases are TGTGCCAGCAGCTTAGATCTCGATGAGCAGTTCTTC. Its protein product is CASSLDLDEQFF.

This rearrangement joins TRBV18 to TRBJ2-7; 7 bases agree with TRBD1. Germline assignment: CDR1 KGHSH and CDR2 LQKENI. The V gene end was trimmed by 4 bases and the J gene end by 4 bases; junction bases not matched to a gene: 4. This CDR3 region has 13 residues. Here the CDR3 DNA reads TGTGCCAGCTCACTGGGACAGCAATACGAGCAGTACTTC. This translates into CASSLGQQYEQYF.

V and J are TRBV20-1 and TRBJ2-1; D not certain. The CDR3 covers 10 residues. The germline V gene has CDR1 DFQATT and CDR2 SNEGSKA (reference sequence). The V end was cut by 5 bases, the J end by 9 bases, with 8 bases between. The DNA of the CDR3 is TGCAGTGCTCGTCGGTCTGAGCAGTTCTTC. Encoded protein: CSARRSEQFF.

The CDR3 protein is CAIGISGSSYNEQFF. CDR3 in DNA: TGTGCCATCGGGATTAGCGGGAGCTCCTACAATGAGCAGTTCTTC. The genes are TRBV10-3 and TRBJ2-1, with 9 bases lining up with TRBD2. Losses at the gene ends were 8 bases for V and 0 bases for J; bases not matched to a gene: 5. There are 15 residues in the CDR3. From germline, CDR1 is ENHRY and CDR2 SYGVKD.

The genes are TRBV5-4 and TRBJ2-3, with D unresolved. Germline V lookup: CDR1 SGHNT, CDR2 YYREEE (reference sequence). Trimming took 1 base from V and 4 from J, leaving 10 bases between them. This CDR3 region has 14 residues. CDR3 loop: CASSLRSAPDTQYF. CDR3 sequence (DNA): TGTGCCAGCAGCTTGAGAAGCGCCCCAGATACGCAGTATTTT.

Regarding this clone: Mismatch with germline at one junction end may stem from a read error. This chain connects TRBV5-1 to TRBJ2-7; 16 bases match TRBD2. The germline V gene encodes CDR1 SGHRS and CDR2 YFSETQ. The CDR3 has 17 amino acids. The CDR3 is CASTLGLAGGLDYEQYF. The CDR3 nucleotides are TGCGCCAGCACCTTGGGACTAGCGGGAGGGTTAGACTACGAGCAGTACTTC.

V usage is TRBV30 and J usage is TRBJ1-5; the D is unclear. This CDR3 comprises 13 residues. V gave up 0 bases and J gave up 1 base, with 4 bases separating them. CDR1 is GTSNPN, CDR2 SVGIG, per germline (reference sequence). The CDR3 loop reads CAWSVQSNQPQHF. The CDR3, as DNA: TGTGCCTGGAGTGTACAGAGCAATCAGCCCCAGCATTTT.

This chain uses TRBV30 with TRBJ1-1, with D tentatively TRBD1 (5 bases). Germline V lookup: CDR1 GTSNPN, CDR2 SVGIG (reference sequence). The CDR3 length is 15 residues. Trimming pared 2 bases from V and 1 base from J, leaving 14 bases between. The CDR3 protein is CAWSPRGLRNTEAFF. For the CDR3, the DNA is TGTGCCTGGAGTCCTAGGGGACTAAGGAACACTGAAGCTTTCTTT.

The V call is TRBV5-5, the J call TRBJ1-5; D unresolved. Deletions cut 0 bases from V and 0 bases from J, with 13 bases between. The germline V gene has CDR1 SGHKS and CDR2 YYEKEE (reference sequence). This CDR3 has 17 residues. CDR3 DNA sequence: TGTGCCAGCAGCTTGGCCCCCAGCCAGTATAGCAATCAGCCCCAGCATTTT. Amino acids: CASSLAPSQYSNQPQHF. Based on the CDR3 plus reference TRBV5-5 and TRBJ1-5, the full variable domain is DAGVTQSPTHLIKTRGQQVTLRCSPISGHKSVSWYQQVLGQGPQFIFQYYEKEERGRGNFPDRFSARQFPNYSSELNVNALLLGDSALYLCASSLAPSQYSNQPQHFGDGTRLSIL.